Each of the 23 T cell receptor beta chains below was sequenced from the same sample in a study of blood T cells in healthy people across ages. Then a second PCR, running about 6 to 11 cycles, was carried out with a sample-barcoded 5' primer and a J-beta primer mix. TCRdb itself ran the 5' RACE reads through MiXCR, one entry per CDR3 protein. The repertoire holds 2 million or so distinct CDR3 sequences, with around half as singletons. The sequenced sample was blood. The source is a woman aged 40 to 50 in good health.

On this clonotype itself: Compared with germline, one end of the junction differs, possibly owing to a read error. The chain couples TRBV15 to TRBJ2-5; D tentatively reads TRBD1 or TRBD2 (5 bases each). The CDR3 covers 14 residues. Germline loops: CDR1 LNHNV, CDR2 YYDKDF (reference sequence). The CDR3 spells CATSSRDGQETRYF. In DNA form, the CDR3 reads TGTGCCACCAGCAGCCGGGACGGCCAAGAGACCCGGTACTTC. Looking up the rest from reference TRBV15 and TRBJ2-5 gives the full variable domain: DAMVIQNPRYQVTQFGKPVTLSCSQTLNHNVMYWYQQKSSQAPKLLFHYYDKDFNNEADTPDNFQSRRPNTSFCFLDIRSPGLGDTAMYLCATSSRDGQETRYFGPGTRLLVL.

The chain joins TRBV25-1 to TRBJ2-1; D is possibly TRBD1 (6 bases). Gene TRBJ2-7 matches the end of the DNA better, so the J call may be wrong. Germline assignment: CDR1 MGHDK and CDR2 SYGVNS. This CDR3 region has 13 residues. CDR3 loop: CASRRTAWNEQYF. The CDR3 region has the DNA TGTGCCAGCAGAAGGACAGCCTGGAATGAGCAGTACTTC.

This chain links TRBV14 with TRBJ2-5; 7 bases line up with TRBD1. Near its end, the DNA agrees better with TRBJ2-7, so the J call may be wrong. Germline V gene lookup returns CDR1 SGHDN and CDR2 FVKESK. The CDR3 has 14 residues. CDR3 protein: CASSHGTALYEQYF. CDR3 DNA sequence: TGTGCCAGCAGCCACGGGACAGCACTATACGAGCAGTACTTC.

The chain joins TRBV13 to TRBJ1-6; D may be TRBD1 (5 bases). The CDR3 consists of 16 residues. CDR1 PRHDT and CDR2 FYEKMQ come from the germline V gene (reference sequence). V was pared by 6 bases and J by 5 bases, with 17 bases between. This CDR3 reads CASRFRSRGNNSPLHF. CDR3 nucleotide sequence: TGTGCCAGCAGGTTCCGGTCGAGGGGAAATAATTCACCCCTCCACTTT.

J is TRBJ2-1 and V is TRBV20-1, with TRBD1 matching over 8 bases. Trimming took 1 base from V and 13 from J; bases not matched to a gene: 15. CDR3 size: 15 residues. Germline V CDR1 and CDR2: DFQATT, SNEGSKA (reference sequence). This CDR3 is CSARAGQVPKETQFF. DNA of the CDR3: TGCAGTGCTAGAGCGGGACAGGTCCCTAAGGAGACCCAGTTCTTC.

This chain's CDR3 is CSARDPRGKGEKLFF. CDR3 in DNA: TGCAGTGCTAGAGATCCCAGGGGAAAGGGTGAAAAACTGTTTTTT. The J gene is TRBJ1-4, the V gene TRBV20-1; D possibly corresponds to TRBD1 (6 bases). V gave up 0 bases and J gave up 7 bases, with 15 bases separating them. In germline, CDR1 is DFQATT, CDR2 SNEGSKA (reference sequence). This CDR3 is 15 amino acids long.

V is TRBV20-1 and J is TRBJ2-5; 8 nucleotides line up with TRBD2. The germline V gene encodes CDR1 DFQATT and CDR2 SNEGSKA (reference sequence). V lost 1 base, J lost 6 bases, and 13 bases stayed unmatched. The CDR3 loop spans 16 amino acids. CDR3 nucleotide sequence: TGCAGTGCTAGAGTACTCGGGGGGGCCTACGGGAAGACCCAGTACTTC. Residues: CSARVLGGAYGKTQYF.

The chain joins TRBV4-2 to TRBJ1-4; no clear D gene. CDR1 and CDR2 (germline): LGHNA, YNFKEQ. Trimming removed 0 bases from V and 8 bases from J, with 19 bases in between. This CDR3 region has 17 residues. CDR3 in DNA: TGTGCCAGCAGCCAAGAAGGCGCGGGCAGGCCGGCGGAAAAACTGTTTTTT. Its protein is CASSQEGAGRPAEKLFF.

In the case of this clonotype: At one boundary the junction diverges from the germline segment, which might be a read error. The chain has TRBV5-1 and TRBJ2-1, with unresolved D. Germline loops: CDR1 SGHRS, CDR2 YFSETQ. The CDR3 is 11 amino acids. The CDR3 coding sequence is TGCGCCAGCGGCTTGGGAAGTGAGCAGTTCTTC. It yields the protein CASGLGSEQFF.

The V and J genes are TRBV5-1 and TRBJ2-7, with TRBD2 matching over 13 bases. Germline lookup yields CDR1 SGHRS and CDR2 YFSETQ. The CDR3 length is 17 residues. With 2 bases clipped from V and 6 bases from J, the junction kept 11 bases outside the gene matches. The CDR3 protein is CASSFGTSGTSTPEQYF. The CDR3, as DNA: TGCGCCAGCAGCTTTGGGACTAGCGGGACTTCAACCCCCGAGCAGTACTTC.

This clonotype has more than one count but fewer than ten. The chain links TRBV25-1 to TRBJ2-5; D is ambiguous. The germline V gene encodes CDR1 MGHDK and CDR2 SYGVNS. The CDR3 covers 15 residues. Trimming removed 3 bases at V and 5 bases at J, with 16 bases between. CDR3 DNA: TGTGCCAGCAGTGATTTCGCGGAAGCCGGGGAGACCCAGTACTTC. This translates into CASSDFAEAGETQYF.

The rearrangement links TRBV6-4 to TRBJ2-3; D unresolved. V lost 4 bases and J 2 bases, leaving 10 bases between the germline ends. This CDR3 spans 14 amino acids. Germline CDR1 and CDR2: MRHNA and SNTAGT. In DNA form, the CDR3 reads TGTGCCAGCAGTGTGTCCAGGAACACAGATACGCAGTATTTT. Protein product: CASSVSRNTDTQYF.

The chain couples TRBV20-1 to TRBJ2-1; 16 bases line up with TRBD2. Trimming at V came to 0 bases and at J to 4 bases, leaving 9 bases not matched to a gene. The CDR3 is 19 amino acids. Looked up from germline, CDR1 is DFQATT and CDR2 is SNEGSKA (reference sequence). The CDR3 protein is CSARDSGTSGGAGYNEQFF. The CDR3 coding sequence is TGCAGTGCTAGAGATTCCGGGACTAGCGGGGGGGCGGGTTACAATGAGCAGTTCTTC.

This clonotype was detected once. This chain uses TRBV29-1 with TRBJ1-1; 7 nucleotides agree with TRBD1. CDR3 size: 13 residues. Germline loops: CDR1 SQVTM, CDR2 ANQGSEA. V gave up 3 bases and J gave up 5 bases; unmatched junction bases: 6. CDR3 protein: CSVDGGGRTEAFF. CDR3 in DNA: TGCAGCGTTGATGGAGGGGGCAGGACTGAAGCTTTCTTT.

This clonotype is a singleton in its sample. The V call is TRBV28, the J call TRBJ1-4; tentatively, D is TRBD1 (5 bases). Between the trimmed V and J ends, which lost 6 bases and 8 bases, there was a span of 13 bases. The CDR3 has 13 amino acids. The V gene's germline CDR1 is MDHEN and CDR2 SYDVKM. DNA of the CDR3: TGTGCCAGCAGCAACACGAGGGGAGAAAAACTGTTTTTT. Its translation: CASSNTRGEKLFF.

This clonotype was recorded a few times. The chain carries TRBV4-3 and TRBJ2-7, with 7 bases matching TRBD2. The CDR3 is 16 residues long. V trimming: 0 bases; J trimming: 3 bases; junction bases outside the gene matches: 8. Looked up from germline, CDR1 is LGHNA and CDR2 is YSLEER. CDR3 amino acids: CASSQDRELAFYEQYF. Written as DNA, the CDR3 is TGCGCCAGCAGCCAAGATCGCGAACTAGCGTTCTACGAGCAGTACTTC.

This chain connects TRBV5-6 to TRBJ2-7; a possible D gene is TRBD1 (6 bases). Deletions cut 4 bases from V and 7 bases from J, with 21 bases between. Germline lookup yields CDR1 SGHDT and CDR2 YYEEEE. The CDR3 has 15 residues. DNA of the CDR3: TGTGCCAGCAGCGTCCGGGACACCTCCTACGATGAGCAGTACTTC. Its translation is CASSVRDTSYDEQYF. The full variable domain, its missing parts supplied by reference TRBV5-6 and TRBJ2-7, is DAGVTQSPTHLIKTRGQQVTLRCSPKSGHDTVSWYQQALGQGPQFIFQYYEEEERQRGNFPDRFSGHQFPNYSSELNVNALLLGDSALYLCASSVRDTSYDEQYFGPGTRLTVT.

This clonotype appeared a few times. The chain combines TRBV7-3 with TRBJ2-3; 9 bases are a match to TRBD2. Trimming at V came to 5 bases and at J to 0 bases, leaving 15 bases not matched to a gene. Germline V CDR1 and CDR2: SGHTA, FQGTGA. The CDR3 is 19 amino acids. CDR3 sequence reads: CASSQEVASGATSTDTQYF. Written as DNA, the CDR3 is TGTGCCAGCAGCCAGGAGGTAGCTAGCGGGGCCACTAGCACAGATACGCAGTATTTT. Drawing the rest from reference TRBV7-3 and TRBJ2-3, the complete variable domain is GAGVSQTPSNKVTEKGKYVELRCDPISGHTALYWYRQSLGQGPEFLIYFQGTGAADDSGLPNDRFFAVRPEGSVSTLKIQRTERGDSAVYLCASSQEVASGATSTDTQYFGPGTRLTVL.

The CDR3 nucleotides are TGCAGTGCTGGGGCGCTCTATAACTATGGCTACACCTTC. Translation gives CSAGALYNYGYTF. The J gene is TRBJ1-2, the V gene TRBV20-1, with D maybe TRBD1 (5 bases). The CDR3 has 13 residues. V lost 5 bases and J 1 base, leaving 11 bases between the germline ends. Germline V gives CDR1 DFQATT, CDR2 SNEGSKA (reference sequence).

The CDR3 nucleotides are TGTGCCAGCACAGAAGCCTACGAGCAGTACTTC. Amino acid sequence: CASTEAYEQYF. This chain uses TRBV6-1 with TRBJ2-7; D not resolved. Germline CDR1 is MNHNS and CDR2 is SASEGT. With 7 bases removed from V and 2 bases from J, the gap between germline ends came to 6 bases. The CDR3 totals 11 residues.

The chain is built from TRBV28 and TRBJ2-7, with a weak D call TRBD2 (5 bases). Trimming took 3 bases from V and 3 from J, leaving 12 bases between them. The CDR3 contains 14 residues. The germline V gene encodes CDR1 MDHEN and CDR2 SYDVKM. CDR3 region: CASSLSIRGYEQYF. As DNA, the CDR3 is TGTGCCAGCAGTTTGTCAATCCGGGGCTACGAGCAGTACTTC.

The CDR3 bases are TGTGCCAGCAGCTTCCGGGCCGGAGCCTACAATGAGCAGTACTTC. It translates to CASSFRAGAYNEQYF. The chain has TRBV7-3 and TRBJ2-7; no firm D call. Germline V gene sequence: CDR1 SGHTA, CDR2 FQGTGA. Trimming took 3 bases from V and 7 from J, leaving 19 bases between them. CDR3 length: 15 residues.

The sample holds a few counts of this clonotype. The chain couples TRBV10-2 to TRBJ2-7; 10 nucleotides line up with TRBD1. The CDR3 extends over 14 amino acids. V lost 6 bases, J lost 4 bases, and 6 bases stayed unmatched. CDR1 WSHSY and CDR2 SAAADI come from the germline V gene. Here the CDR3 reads CASRTGQGTYEQYF. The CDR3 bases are TGCGCCAGCAGGACGGGACAGGGGACTTACGAGCAGTACTTC.